These 18 T cell receptor beta chains came from one sample sequenced in a study of T cell responses to AZD1222 COVID-19 vaccine. Clones were sequenced by immunoSEQ multiplex PCR, and TCRdb holds only the in-frame ones, with some missing. The sample contains under 150,000 clones, roughly 90% of which appear only once. Here the sequenced sample was peripheral blood, taken on day 0 of AZD1222 vaccination. The origin of the receptors is an adult in good health.

In its sample, this clone was seen once. V gene TRBV7-9 combines with J gene TRBJ2-7; 7 bases line up with TRBD1. With 4 bases clipped from V and 0 bases from J, the junction kept 0 bases outside the gene matches. This CDR3 region has 13 residues. Looked up from germline, CDR1 is SEHNR and CDR2 is FQNEAQ (reference sequence). CDR3 nucleotides: TGTGCCAGCAGCTGGGACAGCTCCTACGAGCAGTACTTC. Translated: CASSWDSSYEQYF.

This clone was seen more than once but under ten times. The chain carries TRBV7-3 and TRBJ2-5; D might be TRBD2 (6 bases). CDR3 length equals 16 residues. Trimming pared 1 base from V and 4 bases from J, leaving 16 bases between. The V gene's germline CDR1 is SGHTA and CDR2 FQGTGA. The CDR3 loop reads CASSLNSGGGRETQYF. DNA of the CDR3: TGTGCCAGCAGCTTAAACTCTGGGGGAGGAAGAGAGACCCAGTACTTC.

The V and J genes are TRBV6-5 and TRBJ1-4; D perhaps matches TRBD1 (6 bases). CDR1 is MNHEY, CDR2 SVGAGI, per germline. There are 15 residues in the CDR3. Trimming took 0 bases from V and 4 from J, leaving 9 bases between them. CDR3 DNA sequence: TGTGCCAGCAGTTACTCAGGGGGGAATAATGAAAAACTGTTTTTT. Protein product: CASSYSGGNNEKLFF.

J is TRBJ1-2 and V is TRBV7-9; D might be TRBD1 (6 bases). Germline CDR1 is SEHNR and CDR2 is FQNEAQ (reference sequence). Trimming pared 4 bases from V and 5 bases from J, leaving 14 bases between. The CDR3 has 14 amino acids. This CDR3 reads CASSSPGQLYGYTF. The CDR3 region has the DNA TGTGCCAGCAGCTCCCCCGGACAGCTTTATGGCTACACCTTC.

The chain employs TRBV7-9 and TRBJ1-5, with D possibly matching TRBD1 (5 bases). This CDR3 is 15 amino acids long. The V end was cut by 5 bases, the J end by 2 bases, with 13 bases between. CDR1 is SEHNR, CDR2 FQNEAQ, per germline (reference sequence). The CDR3 region has the DNA TGTGCCAGCAGCCCCGGATGGGGCGGCAATCAGCCCCAGCATTTT. This sequence encodes CASSPGWGGNQPQHF.

This clone was detected only once. The V gene is TRBV6-5, the J gene TRBJ2-1; the match to TRBD2 covers 11 bases. The CDR3 consists of 14 residues. Per the germline V gene, CDR1 is MNHEY and CDR2 is SVGAGI. The junction had 0 bases not matched to a gene; V was cut back by 6 bases and J by 2 bases. The CDR3 loop reads CASRTSGAYNEQFF. In DNA form, the CDR3 reads TGTGCCAGCAGGACTAGCGGGGCCTACAATGAGCAGTTCTTC.

To note about this clone: Other DNA sequences in this sample translate to the same CDR3. The chain employs TRBV19 and TRBJ2-7, with TRBD1 matching 8 bases. Unmatched junction bases numbered 3, after V lost 3 bases and J lost 2 bases. The CDR3 covers 14 residues. The germline V gene encodes CDR1 LNHDA and CDR2 SQIVND (reference sequence). The CDR3 DNA reads TGTGCCAGTAGTATGGCAGGGGGCCCCTACGAGCAGTACTTC. Translated: CASSMAGGPYEQYF.

V and J are TRBV24-1 and TRBJ1-1; 7 positions agree with TRBD1. Germline trimming cut 4 bases from V and 4 bases from J; bases unmatched to any gene: 8. Germline loops: CDR1 KGHDR, CDR2 SFDVKD. The CDR3 totals 15 residues. The CDR3 protein is CATSEGAGGSTEAFF. DNA of the CDR3: TGTGCCACCAGTGAAGGGGCAGGGGGTAGCACTGAAGCTTTCTTT.

The chain employs TRBV4-1 and TRBJ2-7; unclear D gene. V lost 2 bases and J 4 bases, leaving 9 bases between the germline ends. The CDR3 covers 13 residues. The germline CDR1 and CDR2 sequences are MGHRA and YSYEKL. The CDR3 region is CASSQPFGYEQYF. In DNA form, the CDR3 reads TGCGCCAGCAGCCAACCTTTTGGGTACGAGCAGTACTTC.

The chain is built from TRBV5-6 and TRBJ2-3, with TRBD1 matching over 7 bases. The CDR3 is made up of 14 amino acids. Germline V gene data show CDR1 as SGHDT and CDR2 as YYEEEE. With 3 bases clipped from V and 2 bases from J, the junction kept 3 bases outside the gene matches. The CDR3 sequence is CASSWTGPTDTQYF. CDR3 in DNA: TGTGCCAGCAGCTGGACAGGTCCCACAGATACGCAGTATTTT. Full variable domain (outside the CDR3, taken from reference TRBV5-6 and TRBJ2-3): DAGVTQSPTHLIKTRGQQVTLRCSPKSGHDTVSWYQQALGQGPQFIFQYYEEEERQRGNFPDRFSGHQFPNYSSELNVNALLLGDSALYLCASSWTGPTDTQYFGPGTRLTVL.

The chain carries TRBV28 and TRBJ1-5, with a weak D call TRBD1 (6 bases). The CDR3 contains 17 residues. Germline-derived CDR1 and CDR2 are MDHEN and SYDVKM. The V gene lost 6 bases and the J gene lost 4 bases, with 22 bases spanning the gap. The CDR3 here is CASRDHGRQERNQPQHF. DNA of the CDR3: TGTGCCAGCAGGGACCATGGGAGACAGGAAAGGAATCAGCCCCAGCATTTT. Looking up the rest from reference TRBV28 and TRBJ1-5 gives the full variable domain: DVKVTQSSRYLVKRTGEKVFLECVQDMDHENMFWYRQDPGLGLRLIYFSYDVKMKEKGDIPEGYSVSREKKERFSLILESASTNQTSMYLCASRDHGRQERNQPQHFGDGTRLSIL.

The genes are TRBV5-6 and TRBJ1-6, with no clear D. Germline CDR1 is SGHDT and CDR2 is YYEEEE. The CDR3 loop spans 13 amino acids. The V gene lost 4 bases and the J gene lost 10 bases, with 12 bases spanning the gap. CDR3 DNA sequence: TGTGCCAGCAGCCCAAGCCTTCGGTCACCCCTCCACTTT. Protein: CASSPSLRSPLHF.

The chain has TRBV5-4 and TRBJ1-2, with D possibly matching TRBD1 (5 bases). V dropped 4 bases and J dropped 0 bases, with 10 bases sitting between them. Germline CDR1 SGHNT, CDR2 YYREEE (reference sequence). This CDR3 spans 14 amino acids. For the CDR3, the DNA is TGTGCCAGCAGCCCCCCGGGGCCTAACTATGGCTACACCTTC. It codes for CASSPPGPNYGYTF.

The J gene is TRBJ2-1, the V gene TRBV28; D might be TRBD1 (5 bases). V lost 6 bases, J lost 3 bases, and 9 bases lay in between. Per germline, CDR1 MDHEN and CDR2 SYDVKM. The CDR3 length is 13 residues. The CDR3 nucleotides read TGTGCCAGCAGGATCGACAGCTACAATGAGCAGTTCTTC. This translates into CASRIDSYNEQFF.

This chain uses TRBV18 with TRBJ2-5; D ambiguous. This CDR3 has 11 amino acids. V lost 5 bases and J lost 0, with 1 base in between. The germline V gene encodes CDR1 KGHSH and CDR2 LQKENI. CDR3 sequence reads: CASSDQETQYF. The CDR3 DNA sequence: TGTGCCAGCTCAGACCAAGAGACCCAGTACTTC.

The chain combines TRBV6-6 with TRBJ1-2; D is possibly TRBD1 (6 bases). CDR3 length: 17 amino acids. Germline CDR1 reads MNHNY; CDR2 reads SVGAGI (reference sequence). The V end was cut by 5 bases, the J end by 6 bases, with 25 bases between. Here the CDR3 reads CASSPFGRGISSHGYTF. The CDR3 nucleotides read TGTGCCAGCAGTCCCTTTGGCAGGGGCATTAGTAGTCATGGCTACACCTTC.

The chain combines TRBV7-3 with TRBJ1-6, with D unresolved. The germline V gene encodes CDR1 SGHTA and CDR2 FQGTGA. The CDR3 has 13 residues. Deletions cut 1 base from V and 11 bases from J, with 9 bases between. CDR3 loop: CASSLRRGTPLHF. DNA for the CDR3: TGTGCCAGCAGCTTAAGACGAGGCACACCCCTCCACTTT.

This clone was counted a few times. V usage is TRBV11-2 and J usage is TRBJ2-1; 14 bases align to TRBD2. The CDR3 spans 15 residues. Germline CDR1 is SGHAT and CDR2 is FQNNGV. J gave up 8 bases and V 6 bases, and 6 bases lay outside the gene matches. The DNA of the CDR3 is TGTGCCAGCAGGGACCCGGGACTAGCGGGGGATGAGCAGTTCTTC. Protein: CASRDPGLAGDEQFF.